This TCR beta chain came from a study of long-term antiretroviral therapy in people with HIV. General study results and limits: Missing from the dataset were any data on ART adherence, viral resistance or therapy changes.

In regard to this clone: Its antigen is unidentified.

Samples held roughly 0.9-10 million cryopreserved PBMC, and DNA extraction followed. At survey level, the immunoSEQ assay was run in its v3.0 version. Data came from immunoSEQ multiplex PCR; TCRdb stores just in-frame clones and leaves some out. The data hold about 27,000 clones, with approximately 95% observed a single time. The germline V gene has CDR1 SGHDT and CDR2 YYEEEE. The V and J ends lost 2 bases and 5 bases respectively, with 10 bases between them. This CDR3 is built from 14 residues. V is TRBV5-6 and J is TRBJ2-2, with D perhaps matching TRBD1 (6 bases). The sequence was collected from a woman in her thirties or forties with HIV. The sequencing used unsorted PBMCs, collected 7.6 years after starting antiretroviral therapy. CDR3 nucleotide sequence: TGTGCCAGCAGCTTCTATACAGGGACCGGGGAGCTGTTTTTT. Translated: CASSFYTGTGELFF.